Each of the 21 T cell receptor beta chains below was sequenced from the same sample in a study of blood T cell repertoires in COVID-19. The table came from immunoSEQ multiplex PCR; TCRdb's copy has only in-frame clones and leaves some out. In the table there are tens of thousands of clones, around four fifths of which are singletons. Sequencing input: peripheral blood. Source of these receptors: a human donor in a cohort sampled during active COVID-19.

This clone was seen only once. V is TRBV3-1 (or the pseudogene TRBV3-2) and J is TRBJ2-5; 7 bases line up with TRBD1. The CDR3 loop spans 15 amino acids. Germline CDR1 and CDR2: LGHDT and YNNKEL (reference sequence). After removal of 0 bases from V and 3 bases from J, the junction contained 4 bases not matched to a gene. The CDR3: CASSQDRGLEETQYF. The CDR3 bases are TGTGCCAGCAGCCAAGACAGGGGGTTAGAAGAGACCCAGTACTTC.

Only a few counts were recorded for this clone. The genes are TRBV2 and TRBJ1-1, with D perhaps matching TRBD1 (5 bases). V was cut by 2 bases and J by 1 base, with 5 bases left in between. Germline CDR1 SNHLY, CDR2 FYNNEI. The CDR3 is 13 amino acids. The CDR3 DNA sequence: TGTGCCAGCAGTGAACAGGGGAACACTGAAGCTTTCTTT. Translating gives CASSEQGNTEAFF.

This chain connects TRBV2 to TRBJ2-1, with 13 bases identical to TRBD2. Trimming took 0 bases from V and 10 from J; bases not matched to a gene: 6. CDR3 length equals 16 residues. Germline V gene data show CDR1 as SNHLY and CDR2 as FYNNEI. CDR3 in DNA: TGTGCCAGCAGTGAAGCGGGGACTAGCGGGGTAGGGGAGCAGTTCTTC. This encodes CASSEAGTSGVGEQFF.

The chain is built from TRBV28 and TRBJ1-1, with D possibly TRBD1 on 5 matching bases. The germline gives CDR1 MDHEN, CDR2 SYDVKM. This CDR3 is built from 12 residues. V lost 11 bases and J 3 bases, leaving 13 bases between the germline ends. CDR3 protein: CAARQYYTEAFF. In DNA form, the CDR3 reads TGTGCCGCCCGACAGTACTACACTGAAGCTTTCTTT.

The chain links TRBV2 to TRBJ1-2; TRBD1 might be the D (5 bases). The CDR3 covers 13 residues. Germline lookup yields CDR1 SNHLY and CDR2 FYNNEI. V was pared by 3 bases and J by 9 bases, with 14 bases between. The CDR3 is CASSDPDKNSYTF. CDR3 nucleotides: TGTGCCAGCAGTGACCCGGACAAAAATAGCTACACCTTC.

The rearrangement joins TRBV18 to TRBJ2-5; 12 nucleotides line up with TRBD2. The CDR3 is 16 residues long. CDR1 and CDR2 (germline): KGHSH, LQKENI. The ends lost 3 bases at V and 4 bases at J; junction bases unmatched: 6. The CDR3 sequence: CASSPPSGGAGETQYF. The CDR3 coding sequence is TGTGCCAGCTCACCTCCTAGCGGGGGGGCCGGAGAGACCCAGTACTTC.

The V call is TRBV5-1, the J call TRBJ2-5; a possible D gene is TRBD1 (7 bases). The CDR3 loop spans 14 amino acids. CDR1 SGHRS and CDR2 YFSETQ come from the germline V gene. Trimming left V 8 bases short and J 2 bases short, with 16 bases between. Here the CDR3 DNA reads TGCGCCAGACCAGGGGGGACAGCACAAGAGACCCAGTACTTC. This gives the protein CARPGGTAQETQYF. The full variable domain, its missing parts supplied by reference TRBV5-1 and TRBJ2-5, is KAGVTQTPRYLIKTRGQQVTLSCSPISGHRSVSWYQQTPGQGLQFLFEYFSETQRNKGNFPGRFSGRQFSNSRSEMNVSTLELGDSALYLCARPGGTAQETQYFGPGTRLLVL.

This clone occurred a few times. This chain joins TRBV13 and TRBJ1-1, with D possibly TRBD1 on 6 matching bases. Germline V gene lookup returns CDR1 PRHDT and CDR2 FYEKMQ (reference sequence). There are 15 residues in the CDR3. The V gene lost 0 bases and the J gene lost 7 bases, with 15 bases spanning the gap. The CDR3: CASSLGGRGIGEAFF. The CDR3 nucleotides are TGTGCCAGCAGCTTAGGGGGCAGGGGCATTGGTGAAGCTTTCTTT.

The chain carries TRBV9 and TRBJ2-2, with TRBD2 matching 9 bases. The V gene's germline CDR1 is SGDLS and CDR2 YYNGEE. This CDR3 is 16 amino acids long. The V segment lost 3 bases and the J segment 5 bases; nucleotides outside the gene matches: 8. The CDR3 region is CASSEAGGPETGELFF. CDR3 DNA sequence: TGTGCCAGCAGCGAGGCGGGGGGGCCGGAGACCGGGGAGCTGTTTTTT.

This chain connects TRBV12-3 or TRBV12-4 to TRBJ1-2; D is perhaps TRBD1 (5 bases). V lost 7 bases to trimming and J lost 5 bases, with 14 bases between them. This CDR3 region has 13 residues. The CDR3 DNA sequence: TGTGCCAGCAATCTCAGGGAAGCTTATGGCTACACCTTC. Translation gives CASNLREAYGYTF.

Points on this clone: The same CDR3 arises from other DNA sequences in this sample as well. The chain combines TRBV5-1 with TRBJ2-5, with 14 bases fitting TRBD2. The length of the CDR3 is 16 residues. Germline CDR1 and CDR2: SGHRS and YFSETQ. The junction had 0 bases not matched to a gene; V was cut back by 0 bases and J by 2 bases. The CDR3 region has the DNA TGCGCCAGCAGCTTGGGACTAGCGGGGGGGCAAGAGACCCAGTACTTC. Its protein product is CASSLGLAGGQETQYF.

The chain carries TRBV11-3 and TRBJ2-7; D unresolved. The CDR3 is 13 residues long. The germline gives CDR1 SGHNT, CDR2 YENEEA. The ends were cut back, 5 bases at V and 1 base at J, with 9 bases in the middle. In nucleotides, the CDR3 is TGTGCCAGCAGCCTCGACAAATCCTACGAGCAGTACTTC. It specifies CASSLDKSYEQYF. The full variable domain, completed using reference TRBV11-3 and TRBJ2-7, is EAGVVQSPRYKIIEKKQPVAFWCNPISGHNTLYWYLQNLGQGPELLIRYENEEAVDDSQLPKDRFSAERLKGVDSTLKIQPAELGDSAVYLCASSLDKSYEQYFGPGTRLTVT.

This clone was observed a handful of times. The V gene is TRBV18, the J gene TRBJ2-7, with D possibly TRBD1 on 6 matching bases. The CDR3 runs to 13 residues. Trimming removed 3 bases from V and 5 bases from J, with 11 bases in between. The germline gives CDR1 KGHSH, CDR2 LQKENI. This CDR3 reads CASSPPQGNEQYF. The CDR3 DNA reads TGTGCCAGCTCACCGCCACAGGGCAACGAGCAGTACTTC.

The rearrangement joins TRBV5-1 to TRBJ2-6, with a possible D match to TRBD1 (6 bases). The length of the CDR3 is 20 residues. CDR1 SGHRS and CDR2 YFSETQ come from the germline V gene. V was cut by 6 bases and J by 0 bases, with 25 bases left in between. CDR3 in amino acids: CASTRGRPGHLSSGANVLTF. Here the CDR3 DNA reads TGCGCCAGCACCCGGGGACGCCCGGGACATCTGAGCTCTGGGGCCAACGTCCTGACTTTC.

The rearrangement joins TRBV24-1 to TRBJ1-5; 9 bases align to TRBD1. Trimming removed 3 bases from V and 1 base from J; junction bases left unmatched: 6. Per the germline V gene, CDR1 is KGHDR and CDR2 is SFDVKD. The CDR3 covers 17 residues. The CDR3, as DNA: TGTGCCACCAGTGATCCTACGGGGACAGGGAGCAATCAGCCCCAGCATTTT. Amino acid sequence: CATSDPTGTGSNQPQHF.

The V call is TRBV9, the J call TRBJ1-1; tentatively, D is TRBD1 (6 bases). The V gene lost 4 bases and the J gene lost 3 bases, with 13 bases spanning the gap. CDR1 SGDLS and CDR2 YYNGEE come from the germline V gene. The CDR3 is 14 amino acids. CDR3 amino acids: CASSPSQGYTEAFF. The CDR3 DNA reads as TGTGCCAGCAGCCCCTCGCAGGGGTACACTGAAGCTTTCTTT.

This chain connects TRBV15 to TRBJ1-2; D remains ambiguous. V shed 3 bases and J shed 8 bases, with 10 bases lying between them. The CDR3 is made up of 12 amino acids. Germline V gene sequence: CDR1 LNHNV, CDR2 YYDKDF (reference sequence). The CDR3 nucleotides are TGTGCCACCAGCAGGAGCCCGGGGGGCTACACCTTC. Protein sequence: CATSRSPGGYTF.

V is TRBV2 and J is TRBJ1-5, with TRBD1 matching 11 bases. Germline trimming cut 7 bases from V and 3 bases from J; bases unmatched to any gene: 8. CDR1 and CDR2 from the germline V gene are SNHLY and FYNNEI. The CDR3 is made up of 16 amino acids. The CDR3 sequence is CASKSDRGPLNQPQHF. CDR3 coding DNA: TGTGCCAGCAAGTCGGACAGGGGGCCCCTCAATCAGCCCCAGCATTTT.

The chain combines TRBV5-1 with TRBJ2-5; no clear D gene. V dropped 2 bases and J dropped 5 bases, with 13 bases sitting between them. CDR1 SGHRS and CDR2 YFSETQ come from the germline V gene. The CDR3 has 14 amino acids. The CDR3 is CASSFLEIFETQYF. CDR3 sequence (DNA): TGCGCCAGCAGCTTTCTGGAGATCTTCGAGACCCAGTACTTC.

This clone was counted a few times. This chain uses TRBV7-9 with TRBJ1-2; 8 bases agree with TRBD1. Losses at the gene ends were 5 bases for V and 8 bases for J; bases not matched to a gene: 7. The CDR3 is 13 amino acids. Germline values: CDR1 SEHNR, CDR2 FQNEAQ (reference sequence). As DNA, the CDR3 is TGTGCCAGCAGCCGCGGACAGGGCAGGGGCTACACCTTC. Protein product: CASSRGQGRGYTF.

The CDR3 DNA reads as TGTGCCAGCCGTAGAGTAGCGGCATTCTACGAGCAGTACTTC. Protein: CASRRVAAFYEQYF. The chain employs TRBV27 and TRBJ2-7, with D possibly matching TRBD2 (6 bases). Germline V CDR1 and CDR2: MNHEY, SMNVEV (reference sequence). The ends were cut back, 8 bases at V and 3 bases at J, with 17 bases in the middle. The CDR3 is 14 amino acids.